The 31 T cell receptor beta chains in this list originate from one sample, sequenced in a study of spatial heterogeneity in lung cancer. Whole-study results and caveats: Mutation counts in tumors were tracked by counts of expanded intratumoral alpha and beta TCRs.

Time point described: sample taken at primary tumor resection. MiXCR, applied by TCRdb to the 5' RACE reads, yields one record per CDR3 protein. Of under 20,000 distinct CDR3 sequences in the sample, 6.2% were seen once. For these TCRs, the target antigens are not known. The input for sequencing was lung tumor tissue, taken at surgery. These receptors were collected from a male donor with early-stage non-small cell lung cancer.

The sample holds many counts of this clonotype. This beta chain turned up in a library designed for alpha chains; as an off-target read, its abundance says little. The V call is TRBV3-1, the J call TRBJ1-6; unclear D gene. This CDR3 is 16 amino acids long. Germline V gives CDR1 LGHDT, CDR2 YNNKEL (reference sequence). Trimming took off 0 bases at V and 5 bases at J, with 11 bases between the two ends. CDR3 protein: CASSQEGWGNNSPLHF. As DNA, the CDR3 is TGTGCCAGCAGCCAAGAGGGGTGGGGAAATAATTCACCCCTCCACTTT. The whole variable domain, filled in from reference TRBV3-1 and TRBJ1-6, reads DTAVSQTPKYLVTQMGNDKSIKCEQNLGHDTMYWYKQDSKKFLKIMFSYNNKELIINETVPNRFSPKSPDKAHLNLHINSLELGDSAVYFCASSQEGWGNNSPLHFGNGTRLTVT.

This clonotype showed up many times. A library prepared for alpha chains yielded this beta chain as an off-target read; its size is of little meaning. The J gene is TRBJ2-2, the V gene TRBV11-2; 8 nucleotides agree with TRBD2. Germline V gene lookup returns CDR1 SGHAT and CDR2 FQNNGV. The CDR3 loop spans 15 amino acids. After removal of 5 bases from V and 5 bases from J, the junction contained 7 bases not matched to a gene. CDR3 DNA sequence: TGTGCCAGCAGCCGCAGCGGGGGAGGTACCGGGGAGCTGTTTTTT. Protein sequence: CASSRSGGGTGELFF.

This clonotype was counted ten times or more. In a library made to pick up alpha chains, this beta chain is a stray read with a size that means little. The genes are TRBV10-3 and TRBJ2-4, with D perhaps assigned TRBD1 or TRBD2 (5 bases each). The V gene's germline CDR1 is ENHRY and CDR2 SYGVKD. The length of the CDR3 is 16 residues. The germline V and J ends were trimmed by 0 bases and 8 bases, with 17 bases remaining between them. The chain's CDR3 is CAISESNRDPPDIQYF. Written as DNA, the CDR3 is TGTGCCATCAGTGAGTCGAATAGGGACCCACCTGACATTCAGTACTTC.

This clonotype was seen at least ten times. Because this beta chain is a stray read in a library intended to capture alpha chains, its abundance should not be given much weight. The chain is built from TRBV19 and TRBJ2-1; D is possibly TRBD2 (6 bases). Germline CDR1 and CDR2: LNHDA and SQIVND (reference sequence). V lost 6 bases and J lost 8, with 20 bases in between. The CDR3 runs 15 residues. CDR3 loop: CASRTRTTHSDEQFF. The CDR3 DNA reads as TGTGCCAGTAGAACCAGGACTACCCATAGCGATGAGCAGTTCTTC.

This clonotype was picked up many times. This beta chain is a stray sequence in a library constructed for alpha chains; its clone size is not meaningful. The V and J genes are TRBV2 and TRBJ1-1; D is uncertain. This CDR3 has 13 amino acids. The germline V gene has CDR1 SNHLY and CDR2 FYNNEI. Trimming cost V 6 bases and J 2 bases, with 10 bases left between them. The CDR3 DNA sequence: TGTGCCAGCAGCCGACAAAGTAACACTGAAGCTTTCTTT. It translates to CASSRQSNTEAFF.

Of note for this clonotype: Since it is a stray read in a library aimed at alpha chains, this beta chain has a size that is not meaningful. CDR3 amino acids: CASRYSPSGGADTQYF. The DNA of the CDR3 is TGTGCCAGCAGATACAGCCCTAGCGGGGGGGCCGATACGCAGTATTTT. The V and J genes are TRBV7-2 and TRBJ2-3; TRBD2 matches at 12 bases. The J segment lost 6 bases and the V segment lost 6 bases, leaving 10 bases of the junction unmatched. Germline V gives CDR1 SGHTA, CDR2 FQGNSA. This CDR3 is 16 amino acids long.

This clonotype was picked up many times. A library prepared for alpha chains yielded this beta chain as an off-target read; its size is of little meaning. V gene TRBV18 combines with J gene TRBJ2-5; weak D call: TRBD1 (5 bases). The V and J ends lost 0 bases and 5 bases respectively, with 10 bases between them. This CDR3 spans 14 amino acids. The germline V gene encodes CDR1 KGHSH and CDR2 LQKENI. The CDR3 sequence is CASSPPGQTETQYF. The CDR3 DNA is TGTGCCAGCTCACCACCGGGGCAAACGGAGACCCAGTACTTC. Together with reference TRBV18 and TRBJ2-5, the CDR3 gives the full variable domain: NAGVMQNPRHLVRRRGQEARLRCSPMKGHSHVYWYRQLPEEGLKFMVYLQKENIIDESGMPKERFSAEFPKEGPSILRIQQVVRGDSAAYFCASSPPGQTETQYFGPGTRLLVL.

This clonotype was recorded many times. With the library built for alpha chains, this beta chain is off target and its frequency is not meaningful. The chain couples TRBV29-1 to TRBJ2-1; 7 nucleotides agree with TRBD1. The length of the CDR3 is 14 residues. V lost 1 base to trimming and J lost 5 bases; unmatched junction nucleotides: 5. CDR1 is SQVTM and CDR2 is ANQGSEA in the germline V gene. The CDR3 DNA is TGCAGCGTTGAAGCTGGGACAGCTGACAATGAGCAGTTCTTC. Its protein is CSVEAGTADNEQFF.

At least ten counts were recorded for this clonotype. This beta chain was picked up by a library intended for alpha chains and is off target, so its count carries little meaning. The V gene is TRBV4-2, the J gene TRBJ2-1, with D perhaps TRBD2 (5 bases). The germline CDR1 and CDR2 sequences are LGHNA and YNFKEQ. The ends were cut back, 4 bases at V and 3 bases at J, with 10 bases in the middle. The CDR3 is 14 amino acids. The CDR3 here is CASSPARDYNEQFF. The CDR3 DNA follows: TGTGCCAGCAGCCCTGCTCGGGACTACAATGAGCAGTTCTTC.

The sample holds many counts of this clonotype. The library was designed around alpha chains, so this beta chain is a stray read whose abundance carries little weight. J is TRBJ2-7 and V is TRBV4-3; 7 bases are shared with TRBD1. Per germline, CDR1 LGHNA and CDR2 YSLEER. The ends lost 4 bases at V and 0 bases at J; junction bases unmatched: 3. The CDR3 consists of 14 residues. The CDR3 DNA follows: TGCGCCAGCAGCCTCGGACAGGACTCCTACGAGCAGTACTTC. Encoded protein: CASSLGQDSYEQYF.

At least ten counts were recorded for this clonotype. This beta chain was picked up by a library intended for alpha chains and is off target, so its count carries little meaning. The chain links TRBV20-1 to TRBJ2-7, with 9 bases matching TRBD2. This CDR3 has 16 residues. Germline V gene data show CDR1 as DFQATT and CDR2 as SNEGSKA (reference sequence). After removal of 0 bases from V and 2 bases from J, the junction contained 8 bases not matched to a gene. CDR3 nucleotides: TGCAGTGCTAGAGATAGAGGACTAGCGCGCCCCTACGAGCAGTACTTC. This gives the protein CSARDRGLARPYEQYF.

There are many counts of this clonotype. This beta chain is off target for a library built for alpha chains, so its abundance means little. This chain joins TRBV12-3 or TRBV12-4 and TRBJ1-1, with D unclear. V was trimmed by 5 bases and J by 1 base, leaving 11 bases between them. The CDR3 contains 14 residues. The CDR3 bases are TGTGCCAGCAGTGACCGGGTCACGAACACTGAAGCTTTCTTT. As protein: CASSDRVTNTEAFF.

The table lists this clonotype with many counts. Because the library targeted alpha chains, this beta chain is an off-target read whose size means little. V is TRBV7-9 and J is TRBJ2-3, with D perhaps given as TRBD1 or TRBD2 (5 bases each). Germline CDR1 reads SEHNR; CDR2 reads FQNEAQ (reference sequence). This CDR3 has 17 residues. With 5 bases removed from V and 1 base from J, the gap between germline ends came to 19 bases. The CDR3, as DNA: TGTGCCAGCAGCCCCCTTGGGGCGGGCCACCGCACAGATACGCAGTATTTT. It yields the protein CASSPLGAGHRTDTQYF.

This clonotype is labeled medium-sized. Little can be read into the size of this beta chain, an off-target read in a library designed for alpha chains. The chain recombines TRBV5-4 with TRBJ1-6; the D is unclear. From germline, CDR1 is SGHNT and CDR2 YYREEE (reference sequence). The CDR3 contains 13 residues. V lost 2 bases and J 7 bases, leaving 7 bases between the germline ends. DNA for the CDR3: TGTGCCAGCAGCTTAACACAAAATTCACCCCTCCACTTT. It is translated as CASSLTQNSPLHF.

At least ten counts were recorded for this clonotype. The library was designed around alpha chains, so this beta chain is a stray read whose abundance carries little weight. V gene TRBV7-7 combines with J gene TRBJ2-1; 9 nucleotides match TRBD1. The CDR3 length is 14 residues. With 5 bases clipped from V and 9 bases from J, the junction kept 8 bases outside the gene matches. CDR1 is SSHAT and CDR2 is FNYEAQ in the germline V gene (reference sequence). CDR3 bases: TGTGCCAGCAGCCCAGGACAGGGGATGATTGAGCAGTTCTTC. Translated: CASSPGQGMIEQFF.

In its sample, this clonotype was seen a few times. The size of this beta chain means little, since it is a stray read in a library made for alpha chains. The chain is built from TRBV20-1 and TRBJ2-7, with D perhaps TRBD2 (7 bases). Germline V lookup: CDR1 DFQATT, CDR2 SNEGSKA (reference sequence). This CDR3 contains 14 residues. V lost 3 bases to trimming and J lost 7 bases, with 19 bases between them. DNA for the CDR3: TGCAGTGCTAGGACCTGGGGGGGCGATATGGAGCAGTACTTC. This encodes CSARTWGGDMEQYF.

This clonotype was observed many times. Because this beta chain is a stray read in a library intended to capture alpha chains, its abundance should not be given much weight. The chain employs TRBV13 and TRBJ2-7; 7 bases map to TRBD1. The CDR3 loop spans 15 amino acids. Trimming removed 5 bases from V and 4 bases from J; junction bases left unmatched: 11. Per the germline V gene, CDR1 is PRHDT and CDR2 is FYEKMQ (reference sequence). CDR3 coding DNA: TGTGCCAGCAGCCCCCCTTGGGACAGAGAGTACGAGCAGTACTTC. This gives the protein CASSPPWDREYEQYF.

This clonotype has ten or more counts. Little can be read into the size of this beta chain, an off-target read in a library designed for alpha chains. This rearrangement joins TRBV20-1 to TRBJ2-1; D possibly corresponds to TRBD2 (6 bases). The CDR3 runs to 14 residues. CDR1 DFQATT and CDR2 SNEGSKA come from the germline V gene (reference sequence). Trimming removed 3 bases from V and 7 bases from J, with 16 bases in between. The CDR3 reads CSARGPGSGNEQFF. CDR3 DNA: TGCAGTGCTAGGGGACCTGGGAGCGGGAATGAGCAGTTCTTC.

This clonotype occurred a few times. This beta chain represents an off-target read in a library built for alpha chains; its size is of limited meaning. The V call is TRBV6-5, the J call TRBJ1-1; 9 nucleotides line up with TRBD1. The CDR3 totals 15 residues. J lost 4 bases, V lost 0 bases, and 3 bases had no gene match. CDR1 is MNHEY, CDR2 SVGAGI, per germline. In DNA form, the CDR3 reads TGTGCCAGCAGTTACTCGGGACAGGGAATCACTGAAGCTTTCTTT. It codes for CASSYSGQGITEAFF.

This clonotype counts as medium-sized. This beta chain is an unintended read in a library built for alpha chains; its size means little. The chain recombines TRBV5-1 with TRBJ2-3; no definite D call. Germline V gene lookup returns CDR1 SGHRS and CDR2 YFSETQ. The CDR3 runs to 12 residues. V was cut by 4 bases and J by 3 bases, with 6 bases left in between. The CDR3 DNA follows: TGCGCCAGCAGCCTAGAGACAGATACGCAGTATTTT. Translating it yields CASSLETDTQYF.

This clonotype was picked up many times. For a library built for alpha chains, this beta chain is a stray read; little rests on its size. This chain joins TRBV12-3 or TRBV12-4 and TRBJ2-1; perhaps TRBD2 as D (6 bases). This CDR3 is built from 16 residues. V shed 3 bases and J shed 7 bases, with 19 bases lying between them. The CDR3 DNA sequence: TGTGCCAGCAGTTTCGACGGGAGAGGGTATGGGAATGAGCAGTTCTTC. Amino acids: CASSFDGRGYGNEQFF.

This clonotype was seen at least ten times. Since it is a stray read in a library aimed at alpha chains, this beta chain has a size that is not meaningful. V usage is TRBV3-1 and J usage is TRBJ2-7; TRBD2 matches 14 bases. This CDR3 is 15 amino acids long. CDR1 LGHDT and CDR2 YNNKEL come from the germline V gene (reference sequence). Germline trimming cut 4 bases from V and 5 bases from J; bases unmatched to any gene: 4. The CDR3 region is CASSLGTSGGDEQYF. The CDR3 DNA reads TGTGCCAGCAGCCTCGGGACTAGCGGGGGTGACGAGCAGTACTTC.

A word on this clonotype: This beta chain represents an off-target read in a library built for alpha chains; its size is of limited meaning. The chain employs TRBV28 and TRBJ2-3, with D unresolved. Germline CDR1 MDHEN, CDR2 SYDVKM. V was cut by 4 bases and J by 0 bases, with 8 bases left in between. The length of the CDR3 is 14 residues. CDR3 bases: TGTGCCAGCAGTTCGCCGGTTAGCACAGATACGCAGTATTTT. Translating it yields CASSSPVSTDTQYF.

This clonotype was seen ten or more times. Found in a library prepared for alpha chains, this beta chain is an off-target read, and its abundance has little meaning. The chain carries TRBV14 and TRBJ2-1; D possibly corresponds to TRBD2 (5 bases). There are 16 residues in the CDR3. From germline, CDR1 is SGHDN and CDR2 FVKESK. Trimming cost V 4 bases and J 2 bases, with 15 bases left between them. CDR3 bases: TGTGCCAGCAGCCCTCGAGGGCTAATCACCTACAATGAGCAGTTCTTC. This gives the protein CASSPRGLITYNEQFF.

This clonotype showed up many times. A library made for alpha chains picked up this beta chain off target, so its size means little. The chain is built from TRBV4-2 and TRBJ1-6; no firm D call. Germline V gives CDR1 LGHNA, CDR2 YNFKEQ. The CDR3 spans 13 residues. V was cut by 0 bases and J by 10 bases, with 7 bases left in between. The CDR3 sequence: CASSQDLGSPLHF. CDR3 bases: TGTGCCAGCAGCCAAGATCTAGGCTCACCCCTCCACTTT.

On this clonotype: The library was designed around alpha chains, so this beta chain is a stray read whose abundance carries little weight. The chain joins TRBV6-4 to TRBJ1-1; TRBD1 aligns across 8 bases. J lost 4 bases, V lost 6 bases, and 7 bases had no gene match. The CDR3 contains 14 residues. From germline, CDR1 is MRHNA and CDR2 SNTAGT. CDR3 nucleotides: TGTGCCAGCAGGAATACCGACAGGGGCACTGAAGCTTTCTTT. Translating it yields CASRNTDRGTEAFF.

This clonotype has a count of ten or more. Since it is a stray read in a library aimed at alpha chains, this beta chain has a size that is not meaningful. This chain uses TRBV7-9 with TRBJ2-7; either TRBD1 or TRBD2 may supply D (5 bases each). Germline V gene data show CDR1 as SEHNR and CDR2 as FQNEAQ (reference sequence). The CDR3 is 14 residues long. V lost 1 base, J lost 5 bases, and 12 bases lay in between. In DNA form, the CDR3 reads TGTGCCAGCAGCTTAGGTGAGGGGAGCCACGAGCAGTACTTC. Protein sequence: CASSLGEGSHEQYF.

This clonotype occurred many times. This beta chain came through as a stray read in a library set up for alpha chains, and its size says little. This chain uses TRBV3-1 with TRBJ1-3; perhaps TRBD1 as D (5 bases). The germline CDR1 and CDR2 sequences are LGHDT and YNNKEL (reference sequence). V dropped 4 bases and J dropped 1 base, with 17 bases sitting between them. The CDR3 covers 17 residues. In DNA form, the CDR3 reads TGTGCCAGCAGCCGCGGACTTCCTTCAGGGTCTGGAAACACCATATATTTT. It specifies CASSRGLPSGSGNTIYF.

This clonotype was counted at least ten times. The size of this beta chain means little, since it is a stray read in a library made for alpha chains. The CDR3 DNA reads as TGTGCCAGCAGCGAGAGGGCGGGGCCCTACGAGCAGTACTTC. Its protein is CASSERAGPYEQYF. The chain combines TRBV7-2 with TRBJ2-7, with D possibly TRBD2 on 6 matching bases. There are 14 residues in the CDR3. V was pared by 5 bases and J by 2 bases, with 13 bases between. The V gene's germline CDR1 is SGHTA and CDR2 FQGNSA.

This clonotype was recorded at least ten times. This beta chain is an unintended read in a library built for alpha chains; its size means little. The V gene is TRBV5-1, the J gene TRBJ2-7, with 7 positions matching TRBD2. There are 15 residues in the CDR3. Germline CDR1 SGHRS, CDR2 YFSETQ. Losses at the gene ends were 0 bases for V and 3 bases for J; bases not matched to a gene: 6. The CDR3 here is CASSLESGTGYEQYF. The CDR3 DNA reads as TGCGCCAGCAGCTTGGAAAGCGGGACCGGCTACGAGCAGTACTTC.

Of note for this clonotype: A library made for alpha chains picked up this beta chain off target, so its size means little. The chain combines TRBV11-1 with TRBJ1-6; a possible D gene is TRBD1 (6 bases). The V gene lost 4 bases and the J gene lost 7 bases, with 8 bases spanning the gap. Germline lookup yields CDR1 SGHAT and CDR2 FQDESV (reference sequence). The CDR3 loop spans 13 amino acids. CDR3 in DNA: TGTGCCAGCAGCTCCACAGGGAATTCACCCCTCCACTTT. It yields the protein CASSSTGNSPLHF.